A selection of T cell receptor beta chains follows, all from one sample in a study of T cell responses to AZD1222 COVID-19 vaccine. Sequencing used immunoSEQ multiplex PCR; TCRdb keeps in-frame clones, though not all of them. The repertoire has approximately 50,000 clones, approximately 86% of them found once; the top ten carry less than 7%. The sample in question was peripheral blood, obtained 28 days after the second AZD1222 dose. The receptors were sampled from an adult who received the AZD1222 COVID-19 vaccine. Each CDR3 is given with its conserved first and last residue. A D gene is named only where the DNA matches it firmly. Not every row has a clone size; where given, it reads once, few, many or a size class.

TRBJ1-6,NA,NA,TRBV27,14,CASSFLVENSPLHF,TGTGCCAGCAGTTTTCTGGTTGAAAATTCACCCCTCCACTTT
TRBJ2-7,NA,NA,TRBV9,16,CASSPRRIADSYEQYF,TGTGCCAGCAGCCCCCGTCGAATAGCGGACTCCTACGAGCAGTACTTC
TRBJ2-1,NA,NA,TRBV2,17,CASRVSSEGTADNEQFF,TGTGCCAGCAGGGTATCTAGCGAAGGGACGGCAGACAATGAGCAGTTCTTC
TRBJ2-3,NA,NA,TRBV2,15,CASSAIASGADTQYF,TGTGCCAGCAGTGCGATAGCGTCGGGGGCAGATACGCAGTATTTT
TRBJ2-7,NA,NA,TRBV12-3/TRBV12-4,11,CASSSSYEQYF,TGTGCCAGCAGTTCCTCCTACGAGCAGTACTTC
TRBJ1-5,NA,TRBD1,TRBV7-8,14,CASSPGGAGQPQHF,TGTGCCAGCAGCCCAGGGGGGGCAGGTCAGCCCCAGCATTTT
TRBJ2-6,NA,TRBD1,TRBV28,15,CASTRTGSGANVLTF,TGTGCCAGCACCCGGACAGGCTCTGGGGCCAACGTCCTGACTTTC
TRBJ2-4,NA,NA,TRBV11-2,15,CASSLDRRFQNIQYF,TGTGCCAGCAGCTTAGATAGGAGATTTCAAAACATTCAGTACTTC
TRBJ1-2,NA,NA,TRBV11-1,15,CASSLLTRTNYGYTF,TGTGCCAGCAGTCTACTAACTCGGACAAACTATGGCTACACCTTC
TRBJ1-2,NA,NA,TRBV5-1,14,CASSNTGSEDGYTF,TGCGCCAGCAGCAATACAGGTTCTGAGGATGGCTACACCTTC
TRBJ2-7,NA,NA,TRBV18,15,CASSPGSGSRREQYF,TGTGCCAGCTCACCAGGCTCCGGGTCCAGAAGGGAGCAGTACTTC
TRBJ2-7,NA,NA,TRBV15,15,CATSRDTGPTYEQYF,TGTGCCACCAGCAGAGATACAGGGCCGACCTACGAGCAGTACTTC
TRBJ1-5,NA,NA,TRBV15,17,CATSSGRGQNSNQPQHF,TGTGCCACCAGCAGCGGTAGAGGGCAGAATAGCAATCAGCCCCAGCATTTT
TRBJ2-7,NA,TRBD2,TRBV7-3,17,CASSLSLAGPPSYEQYF,TGTGCCAGCAGCTTAAGCCTAGCGGGGCCTCCGTCCTACGAGCAGTACTTC
TRBJ2-7,NA,NA,TRBV10-3,14,CAISKTSSSDEQYF,TGTGCCATCAGTAAGACTAGTTCGAGCGACGAGCAGTACTTC
TRBJ2-1,NA,NA,TRBV19,14,CASSVNTAYNEQFF,TGTGCCAGTAGTGTGAACACCGCCTACAATGAGCAGTTCTTC
TRBJ2-1,NA,NA,TRBV28,12,CASSFPGQTQFF,TGTGCCAGCAGTTTTCCAGGACAAACTCAGTTCTTC
TRBJ2-7,NA,NA,TRBV29-1,13,CSVGGQGPYEQYF,TGCAGCGTTGGGGGGCAGGGGCCCTACGAGCAGTACTTC
TRBJ2-7,once,NA,TRBV5-1,15,CASSFWQGNSYEQYF,TGCGCCAGCAGCTTTTGGCAGGGGAACTCCTACGAGCAGTACTTC
TRBJ2-1,NA,NA,TRBV12-3/TRBV12-4,13,CASSLSSLNEQFF,TGTGCCAGCAGTTTATCTAGTCTCAATGAGCAGTTCTTC
TRBJ1-3,few,NA,TRBV3-1/TRBV3-2,16,CASSQDTRGPGNTIYF,TGTGCCAGCAGCCAAGATACGAGGGGCCCGGGAAACACCATATATTTT
TRBJ1-2,NA,TRBD1,TRBV7-2,15,CASSPQGQGQGGYTF,TGTGCCAGCAGCCCCCAGGGACAGGGACAAGGAGGCTACACCTTC
TRBJ1-4,NA,NA,TRBV7-9,15,CASSLDPGLGEKLFF,TGTGCCAGCAGCCTAGACCCGGGGCTAGGGGAAAAACTGTTTTTT
TRBJ2-2,few,NA,TRBV6-2/TRBV6-3,13,CASSHTITGELFF,TGTGCCAGCAGTCACACCATAACCGGGGAGCTGTTTTTT
TRBJ1-5,NA,NA,TRBV19,14,CASRPPPGNQPQHF,TGTGCCAGTAGACCTCCCCCGGGCAATCAGCCCCAGCATTTT
TRBJ2-7,NA,TRBD2,TRBV5-1,15,CASSSTSGASYEQYF,TGCGCCAGCAGCTCAACTAGCGGGGCCTCCTACGAGCAGTACTTC